This record looks at one TCR beta chain sequence and its context. Here immunoSEQ multiplex PCR was the method, and the copy in TCRdb shows in-frame clones only, minus some. The table records over 110,000 clones, about 93% of them present only once. This sample is drawn from a study of T cell responses to AZD1222 COVID-19 vaccine. Study information: Second doses that came at about 4 or about 12 weeks were put together.

CDR1 is SGHTS, CDR2 YDEGEE, per germline. The CDR3 sequence is 14 residues long. J lost 5 bases, V lost 2 bases, and 5 bases had no gene match. This chain connects TRBV5-8 to TRBJ1-2; TRBD1 matches at 8 bases. This TCR was sampled from an adult in good health. The sequences come from peripheral blood, collected on day 0 of AZD1222 vaccination. The CDR3 region has the DNA TGTGCCAGCAGCTTTTTCGACAGGGGATATGGCTACACCTTC. Its translation is CASSFFDRGYGYTF.